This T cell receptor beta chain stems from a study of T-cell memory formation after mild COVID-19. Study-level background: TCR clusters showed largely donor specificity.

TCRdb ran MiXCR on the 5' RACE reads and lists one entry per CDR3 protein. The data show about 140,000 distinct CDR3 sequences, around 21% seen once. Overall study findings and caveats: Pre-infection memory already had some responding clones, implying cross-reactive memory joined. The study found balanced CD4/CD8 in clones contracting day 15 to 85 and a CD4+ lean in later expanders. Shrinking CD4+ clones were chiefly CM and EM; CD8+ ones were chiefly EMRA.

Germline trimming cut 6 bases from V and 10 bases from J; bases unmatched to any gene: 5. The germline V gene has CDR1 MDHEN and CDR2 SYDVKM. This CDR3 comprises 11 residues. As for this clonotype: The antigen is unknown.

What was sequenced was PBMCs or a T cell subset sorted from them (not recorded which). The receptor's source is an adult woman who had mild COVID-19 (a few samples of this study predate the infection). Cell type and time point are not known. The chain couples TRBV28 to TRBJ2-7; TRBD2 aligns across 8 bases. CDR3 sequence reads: CASSQGLAQYF. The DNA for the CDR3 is TGTGCCAGCAGCCAAGGACTAGCTCAGTACTTC.